The clone carrying this T cell receptor (beta chain) was seen a few times. The V and J ends lost 6 bases and 6 bases respectively, with 15 bases between them. The CDR3 is 13 residues long. The germline CDR1 and CDR2 sequences are ENHRY and SYGVKD. This record comes from a study of blood T cells in healthy people across ages. Alongside a J-beta primer mix, a sample-barcoded 5' primer served in a second PCR lasting about 7 to 11 cycles. TCRdb re-analysed the 5' RACE reads in MiXCR, keeping a single row per CDR3 protein. Here the sample spans under 750,000 distinct CDR3 sequences, about 45% being singletons.

The V gene is TRBV10-3, the J gene TRBJ2-7; the D gene is possibly TRBD2 (5 bases). This receptor was identified in a man older than 75 in good health. Material for sequencing was blood. The chain's CDR3 is CAISPTEALEQYF. In DNA, the CDR3 is TGTGCCATCAGCCCTACGGAGGCACTCGAGCAGTACTTC.